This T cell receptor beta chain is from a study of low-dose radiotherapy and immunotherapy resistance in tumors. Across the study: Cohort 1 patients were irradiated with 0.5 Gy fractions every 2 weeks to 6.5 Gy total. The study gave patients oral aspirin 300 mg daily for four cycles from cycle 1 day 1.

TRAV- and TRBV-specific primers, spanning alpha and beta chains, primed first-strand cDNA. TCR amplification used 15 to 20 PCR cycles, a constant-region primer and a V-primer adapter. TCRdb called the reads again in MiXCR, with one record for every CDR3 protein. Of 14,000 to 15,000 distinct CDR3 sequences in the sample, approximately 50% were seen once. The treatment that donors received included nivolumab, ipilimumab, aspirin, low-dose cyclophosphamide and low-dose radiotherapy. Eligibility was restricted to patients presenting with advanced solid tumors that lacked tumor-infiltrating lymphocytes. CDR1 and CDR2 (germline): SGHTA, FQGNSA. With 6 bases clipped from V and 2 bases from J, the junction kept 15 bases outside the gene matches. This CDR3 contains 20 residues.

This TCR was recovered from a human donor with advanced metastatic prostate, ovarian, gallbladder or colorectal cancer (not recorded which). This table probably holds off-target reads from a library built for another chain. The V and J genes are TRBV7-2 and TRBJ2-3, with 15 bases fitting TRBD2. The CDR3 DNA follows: TGTGCCAGCAGGCAACCGGGACTAGCGGGAGGAAAAGAAAACACAGATACGCAGTATTTT. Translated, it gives CASRQPGLAGGKENTDTQYF.